This T cell receptor beta chain comes out of a study of human T cells and chemical hapten exposure. In the study overall: For sensitization, 2% DPC was applied to a roughly 2 cm by roughly 2 cm patch of upper inner arm skin.

Study-level points and caveats: TCRs above 1 in 1000 frequency did not change with DPC sensitization. Controls had significantly fewer large CDR3 similarity clusters than were formed by expanded TCRs.

This clonotype was detected ten times or more. Its antigen is not identified. In the library, unique molecular identifiers were attached to individual cDNA molecules. TCRdb ran MiXCR on the RACE reads and lists one entry per CDR3 protein. The repertoire has about 35,000 distinct CDR3 sequences, roughly 12% of them found once; the top ten carry 1.9%. This CDR3 spans 15 amino acids. V lost 4 bases and J lost 3; bases outside the gene matches: 5. Germline CDR1 reads SGHTA; CDR2 reads FQGNSA. Time point: pre-sensitization, week 0. The treatment was: therapeutic diphenylcyclopropenone sensitization with weekly scalp DPC. RNA extraction used unfractionated whole blood as the source of total RNA.

The rearrangement joins TRBV7-2 to TRBJ2-1; 8 bases fit TRBD2. The sequencing here drew on whole blood, taken in connection with sensitization to the hapten diphenylcyclopropenone (DPC). This TCR came from a woman aged 40 to 50 with alopecia areata. Some clones in this sample may be carry-over from other donors' samples. The CDR3 region is CASSYDAGGYNEQFF. The CDR3 DNA reads as TGTGCCAGCAGCTATGACGCGGGGGGCTACAATGAGCAGTTCTTC.